This entry describes one T cell receptor (beta chain). The antigen is undetermined. Germline V CDR1 and CDR2: SGHTA, FQGNSA. This CDR3 is built from 13 residues. The V gene lost 2 bases and the J gene lost 7 bases, with 11 bases spanning the gap. Clones were read by immunoSEQ multiplex PCR, and TCRdb kept only the in-frame ones, dropping some. The data show fewer than 25,000 clones, approximately 92% seen once. The data belong to a study of T cells in localized non-small cell lung cancer. General study findings and limits: Across samples, adjacent lung featured a median around 60 of the top 100 tumor clones. It remains possible that heterogeneity exists, since only one tumor region was sequenced.

The input for sequencing was peripheral blood, taken before any cancer treatment. The rearrangement links TRBV7-2 to TRBJ1-2, with unresolved D. This TCR was sampled from a man between 40 and 70 years old with stage III squamous cell lung carcinoma. This chain's CDR3 is CASSLSREGGYTF. The CDR3 DNA is TGTGCCAGCAGCTTAAGCCGGGAAGGTGGCTACACCTTC. The full variable domain, its missing parts supplied by reference TRBV7-2 and TRBJ1-2, is GAGVSQSPSNKVTEKGKDVELRCDPISGHTALYWYRQSLGQGLEFLIYFQGNSAPDKSGLPSDRFSAERTGGSVSTLTIQRTQQEDSAVYLCASSLSREGGYTFGSGTRLTVV.